The TCR beta chain under discussion was sequenced for a study of blood T cell repertoires in COVID-19. The wider study: There were acute and convalescent COVID-19 samples, and they came from the United States, Italy and Spain. The cDNA or gDNA used as material had been derived from T cells, B-cell-depleted T cells, or PBMCs.

The germline CDR1 and CDR2 sequences are SGHAT and FQNNGV. The CDR3 spans 16 residues. The J segment lost 7 bases and the V segment lost 2 bases, leaving 8 bases of the junction unmatched. Cohort allocation depended upon clinical history that participants reported. Donors in Cohort 3 who had recovered were those with two negative PCRs, healthcare professional clearance, or resolution of their symptoms. Sequenced by immunoSEQ multiplex PCR; TCRdb stores in-frame clones only, minus some. The data hold some 200,000 clones, with about 87% observed a single time. Input material: PBMCs or T cells enriched from blood (not recorded which). The TCR sequence derives from a woman aged 25 to 39 who had recovered from COVID-19. The V call is TRBV11-2, the J call TRBJ1-2; 12 bases are a match to TRBD1. Here the CDR3 reads CASSLTGTGGGGGYTF. CDR3 nucleotide sequence: TGTGCCAGCAGCTTAACCGGGACAGGGGGCGGGGGTGGCTACACCTTC.